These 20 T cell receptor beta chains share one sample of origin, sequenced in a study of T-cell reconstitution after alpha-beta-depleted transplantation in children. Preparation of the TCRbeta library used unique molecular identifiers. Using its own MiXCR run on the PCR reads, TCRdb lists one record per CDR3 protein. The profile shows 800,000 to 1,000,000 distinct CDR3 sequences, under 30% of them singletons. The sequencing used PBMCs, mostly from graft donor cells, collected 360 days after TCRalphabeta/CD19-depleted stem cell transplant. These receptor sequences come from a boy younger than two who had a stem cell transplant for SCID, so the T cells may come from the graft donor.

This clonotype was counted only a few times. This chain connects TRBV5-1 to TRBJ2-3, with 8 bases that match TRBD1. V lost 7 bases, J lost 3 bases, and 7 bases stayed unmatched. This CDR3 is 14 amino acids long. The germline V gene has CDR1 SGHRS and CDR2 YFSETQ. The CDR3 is CASGRDRRTDTQYF. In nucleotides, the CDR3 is TGCGCCAGCGGAAGGGACAGGCGGACAGATACGCAGTATTTT.

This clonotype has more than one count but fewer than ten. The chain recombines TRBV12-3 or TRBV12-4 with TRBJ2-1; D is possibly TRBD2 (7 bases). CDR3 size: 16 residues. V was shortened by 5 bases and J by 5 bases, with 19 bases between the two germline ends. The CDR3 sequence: CASSLGGGTFNNEQFF. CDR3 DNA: TGTGCCAGCAGTCTAGGGGGGGGGACATTTAACAATGAGCAGTTCTTC.

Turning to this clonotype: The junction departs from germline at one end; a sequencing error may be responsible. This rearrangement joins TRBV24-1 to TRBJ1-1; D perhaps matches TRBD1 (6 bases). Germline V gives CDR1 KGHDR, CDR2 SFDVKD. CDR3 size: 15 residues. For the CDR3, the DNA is TGTTCCACCAGTGATTCTCAGGGGTTGAACACTGAAGCTTTCTTT. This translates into CSTSDSQGLNTEAFF.

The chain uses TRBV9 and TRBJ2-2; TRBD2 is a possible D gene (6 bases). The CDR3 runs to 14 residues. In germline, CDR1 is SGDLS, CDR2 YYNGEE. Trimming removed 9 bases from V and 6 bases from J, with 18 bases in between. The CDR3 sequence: CANQVAAKAGELFF. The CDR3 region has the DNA TGTGCCAACCAGGTAGCGGCCAAGGCCGGGGAGCTGTTTTTT. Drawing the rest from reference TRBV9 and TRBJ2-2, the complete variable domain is DSGVTQTPKHLITATGQRVTLRCSPRSGDLSVYWYQQSLDQGLQFLIQYYNGEERAKGNILERFSAQQFPDLHSELNLSSLELGDSALYFCANQVAAKAGELFFGEGSRLTVL.

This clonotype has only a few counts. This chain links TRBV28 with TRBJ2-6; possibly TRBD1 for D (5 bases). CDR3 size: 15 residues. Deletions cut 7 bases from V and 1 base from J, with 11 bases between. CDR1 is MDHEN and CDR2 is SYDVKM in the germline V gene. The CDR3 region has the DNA TGTGCCAGCACCGACTCAGGGTCTGGGGCCAACGTCCTGACTTTC. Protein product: CASTDSGSGANVLTF.

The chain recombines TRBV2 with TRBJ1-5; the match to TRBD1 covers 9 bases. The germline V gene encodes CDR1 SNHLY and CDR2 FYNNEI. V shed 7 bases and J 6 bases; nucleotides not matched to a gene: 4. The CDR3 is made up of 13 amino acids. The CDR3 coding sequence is TGTGCCAGCAAGGGACAGGGTATTCAGCCCCAGCATTTT. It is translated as CASKGQGIQPQHF.

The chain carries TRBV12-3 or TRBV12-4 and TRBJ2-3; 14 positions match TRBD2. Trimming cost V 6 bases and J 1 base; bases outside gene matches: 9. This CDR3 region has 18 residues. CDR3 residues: CASSRTSGGRLGTDTQYF. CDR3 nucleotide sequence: TGTGCCAGCAGCCGGACTAGCGGGGGGCGTCTGGGCACAGATACGCAGTATTTT.

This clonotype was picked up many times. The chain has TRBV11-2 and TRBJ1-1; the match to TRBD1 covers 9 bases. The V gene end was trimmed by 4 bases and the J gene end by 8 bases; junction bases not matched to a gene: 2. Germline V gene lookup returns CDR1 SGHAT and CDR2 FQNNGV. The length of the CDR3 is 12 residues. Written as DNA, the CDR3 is TGTGCCAGCAGCTGGGACAGGGACGAAGCTTTCTTT. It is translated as CASSWDRDEAFF. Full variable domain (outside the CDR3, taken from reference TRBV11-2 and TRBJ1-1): EAGVAQSPRYKIIEKRQSVAFWCNPISGHATLYWYQQILGQGPKLLIQFQNNGVVDDSQLPKDRFSAERLKGVDSTLKIQPAKLEDSAVYLCASSWDRDEAFFGQGTRLTVV.

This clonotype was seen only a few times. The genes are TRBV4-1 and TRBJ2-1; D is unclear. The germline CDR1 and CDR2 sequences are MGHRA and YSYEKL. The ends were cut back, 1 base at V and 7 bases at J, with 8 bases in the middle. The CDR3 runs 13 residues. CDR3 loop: CASSQGQLNEQFF. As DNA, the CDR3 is TGCGCCAGCAGCCAAGGCCAGCTGAATGAGCAGTTCTTC.

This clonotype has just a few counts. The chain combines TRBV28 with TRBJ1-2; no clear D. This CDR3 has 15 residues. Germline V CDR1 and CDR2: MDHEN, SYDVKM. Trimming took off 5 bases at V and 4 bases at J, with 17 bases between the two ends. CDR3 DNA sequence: TGTGCCAGCAGTGCGCCCTCGGACGGCTCCTATGGCTACACCTTC. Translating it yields CASSAPSDGSYGYTF.

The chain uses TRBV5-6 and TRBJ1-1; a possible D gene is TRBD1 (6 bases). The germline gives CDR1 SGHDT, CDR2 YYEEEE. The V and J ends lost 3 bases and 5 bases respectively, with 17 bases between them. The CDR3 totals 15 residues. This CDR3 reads CASSSLDRPTTEAFF. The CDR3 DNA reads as TGTGCCAGCAGCTCGCTTGACAGGCCGACTACTGAAGCTTTCTTT.

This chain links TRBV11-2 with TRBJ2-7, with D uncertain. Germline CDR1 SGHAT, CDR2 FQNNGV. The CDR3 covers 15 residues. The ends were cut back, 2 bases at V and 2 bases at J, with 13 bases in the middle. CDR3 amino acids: CASSLWDILTYEQYF. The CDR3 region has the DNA TGTGCCAGCAGCTTATGGGATATCCTAACCTACGAGCAGTACTTC.

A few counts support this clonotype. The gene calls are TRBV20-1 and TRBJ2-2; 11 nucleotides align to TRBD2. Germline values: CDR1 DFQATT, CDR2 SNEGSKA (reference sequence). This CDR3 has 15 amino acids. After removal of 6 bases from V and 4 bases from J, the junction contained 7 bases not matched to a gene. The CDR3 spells CSAGRLAGGTGELFF. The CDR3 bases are TGCAGTGCCGGGCGCCTAGCGGGGGGCACCGGGGAGCTGTTTTTT.

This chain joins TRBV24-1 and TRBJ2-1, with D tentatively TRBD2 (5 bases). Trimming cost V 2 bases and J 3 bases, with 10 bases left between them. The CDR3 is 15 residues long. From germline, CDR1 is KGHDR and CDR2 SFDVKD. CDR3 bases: TGTGCCACCAGTGATTCGGGGAAGGGCTACAATGAGCAGTTCTTC. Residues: CATSDSGKGYNEQFF.

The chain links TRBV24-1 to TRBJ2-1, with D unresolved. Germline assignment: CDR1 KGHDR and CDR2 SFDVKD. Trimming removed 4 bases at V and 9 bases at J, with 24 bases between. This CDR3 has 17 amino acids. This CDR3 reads CATSEGSSGWARVEQFF. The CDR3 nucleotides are TGTGCCACCAGTGAGGGGTCCTCCGGATGGGCACGGGTTGAGCAGTTCTTC.

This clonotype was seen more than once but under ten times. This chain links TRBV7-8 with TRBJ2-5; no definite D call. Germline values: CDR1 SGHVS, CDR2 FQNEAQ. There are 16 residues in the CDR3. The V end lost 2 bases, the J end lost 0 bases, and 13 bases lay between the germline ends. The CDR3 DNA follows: TGTGCCAGCAGCTTAATCCGCTACCGGTACCAAGAGACCCAGTACTTC. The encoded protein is CASSLIRYRYQETQYF.

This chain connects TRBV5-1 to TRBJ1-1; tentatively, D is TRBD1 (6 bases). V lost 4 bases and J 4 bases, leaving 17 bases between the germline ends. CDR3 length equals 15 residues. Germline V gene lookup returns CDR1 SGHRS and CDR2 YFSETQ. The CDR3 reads CASSVGGQPGTEAFF. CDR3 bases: TGCGCCAGCAGCGTCGGGGGCCAACCGGGCACTGAAGCTTTCTTT.

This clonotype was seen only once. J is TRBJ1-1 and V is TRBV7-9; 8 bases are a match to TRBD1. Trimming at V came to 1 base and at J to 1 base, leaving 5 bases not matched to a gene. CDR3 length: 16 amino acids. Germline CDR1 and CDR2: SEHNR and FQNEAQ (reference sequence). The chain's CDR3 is CASSLGTGIRNTEAFF. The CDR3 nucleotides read TGTGCCAGCAGCTTAGGGACAGGGATCCGGAACACTGAAGCTTTCTTT.

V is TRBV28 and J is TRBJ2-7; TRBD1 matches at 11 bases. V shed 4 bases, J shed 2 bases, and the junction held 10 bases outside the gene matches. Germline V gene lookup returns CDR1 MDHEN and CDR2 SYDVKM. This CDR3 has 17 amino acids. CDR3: CASSSQQPGQGAYEQYF. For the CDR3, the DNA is TGTGCCAGCAGTTCACAACAACCGGGACAGGGGGCCTACGAGCAGTACTTC.

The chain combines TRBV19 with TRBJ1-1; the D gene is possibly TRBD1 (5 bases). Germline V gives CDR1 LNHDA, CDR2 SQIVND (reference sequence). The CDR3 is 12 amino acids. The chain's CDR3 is CATRGGYTEAFF. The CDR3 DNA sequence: TGTGCGACGAGGGGTGGATACACTGAAGCTTTCTTT.